A single sample gave rise to the 18 T cell receptor beta chains below, sequenced in a study of T cells in Graves' hyperthyroidism and ophthalmopathy (dated by TCRdb to the late 2010s). To prepare the library, multiplex PCR was applied. Sequencing took place on an Illumina HiSeq 2000. Amplification of TCR beta CDR3 regions was carried out from RNA transcripts. The TCR CDR3 was subjected to a first round of RT-PCR using the HTBI primer set and the Qiagen OneStep RT-PCR kit. The public sequencing data were trimmed at Q25 with fastp and processed into clonotypes with MiXCR by TCRdb, which kept only in-frame beta chains. Rows merge per CDR3 protein into single entries with the most common DNA and genes. This sample lists about 560,000 distinct CDR3 sequences; over 15% were detected once. Clones ranked in the top ten supply approximately 18% of the sample. The source material was blood. These receptors all stem from a woman aged 18-29 years with Graves' hyperthyroidism.

This clonotype was observed a few times. V and J are TRBV6-1 and TRBJ2-7; D may be TRBD1 (5 bases). Germline loops: CDR1 MNHNS, CDR2 SASEGT. The CDR3 extends over 13 amino acids. The V end was cut by 5 bases, the J end by 2 bases, with 10 bases between. The CDR3 coding sequence is TGTGCCAGCAGTTCCAGGGAACCCTACGAGCAGTACTTC. Its translation is CASSSREPYEQYF.

This clonotype was found many times. V gene TRBV6-1 combines with J gene TRBJ2-3; D is ambiguous. Germline CDR1 is MNHNS and CDR2 is SASEGT. The V gene lost 7 bases and the J gene lost 1 base, with 6 bases spanning the gap. CDR3 length equals 12 residues. CDR3: CASTRGTDTQYF. The CDR3 nucleotides are TGTGCCAGCACCCGGGGCACAGATACGCAGTATTTT.

The rearrangement joins TRBV25-1 to TRBJ2-7; possibly TRBD2 for D (5 bases). The CDR3 length is 14 residues. The V gene's germline CDR1 is MGHDK and CDR2 SYGVNS. Trimming took 1 base from V and 7 from J, leaving 14 bases between them. The CDR3 DNA reads as TGTGCCAGCAGTGAATTCGGGGTATCACAGGAGCAGTACTTC. It translates to CASSEFGVSQEQYF.

The sample holds many counts of this clonotype. The gene calls are TRBV6-2 or TRBV6-3 and TRBJ2-3; no firm D call. Germline lookup yields CDR1 MNHEY and CDR2 SVGEGT. The V end was cut by 2 bases, the J end by 0 bases, with 9 bases between. This CDR3 comprises 15 residues. The CDR3 is CASSYIEASTDTQYF. The DNA for the CDR3 is TGTGCCAGCAGTTACATAGAGGCTAGCACAGATACGCAGTATTTT.

The rearrangement joins TRBV29-1 to TRBJ1-4; D possibly corresponds to TRBD1 (6 bases). The CDR3 covers 14 residues. V was pared by 4 bases and J by 10 bases, with 19 bases between. Per the germline V gene, CDR1 is SQVTM and CDR2 is ANQGSEA. CDR3 DNA sequence: TGCAGCGTTGGGGTGGGGGGCAACAACGGAAAACTGTTTTTT. The encoded protein is CSVGVGGNNGKLFF.

V gene TRBV5-1 combines with J gene TRBJ2-2; D may be TRBD1 or TRBD2 (6 bases each). Trimming pared 0 bases from V and 5 bases from J, leaving 14 bases between. The CDR3 covers 16 residues. Germline lookup yields CDR1 SGHRS and CDR2 YFSETQ. This chain's CDR3 is CASSLVRGAPTGELFF. CDR3 nucleotides: TGCGCCAGCAGCTTGGTTAGGGGGGCCCCTACCGGGGAGCTGTTTTTT.

This clonotype turned up a few times. This sequence joins TRBV25-1 and TRBJ2-2; maybe TRBD1 (5 bases). V shed 3 bases and J shed 6 bases, with 17 bases lying between them. Germline-derived CDR1 and CDR2 are MGHDK and SYGVNS. The CDR3 consists of 16 residues. The CDR3 coding sequence is TGTGCCAGCAGTGAGCAGGGCCCCAGGGCGGCCGGGGAGCTGTTTTTT. Translation gives CASSEQGPRAAGELFF.

This clonotype occurred a few times. The rearrangement links TRBV19 to TRBJ2-2; maybe TRBD1 (6 bases). Germline CDR1 LNHDA, CDR2 SQIVND (reference sequence). The CDR3 has 15 amino acids. V gave up 1 base and J gave up 5 bases, with 11 bases separating them. DNA for the CDR3: TGTGCCAGTAGTATAGGCAGGGGTAGTACCGGGGAGCTGTTTTTT. Protein product: CASSIGRGSTGELFF.

The chain couples TRBV19 to TRBJ2-5, with D maybe TRBD1 (6 bases). CDR3 length: 15 amino acids. Trimming took off 6 bases at V and 1 base at J, with 15 bases between the two ends. Germline CDR1 is LNHDA and CDR2 is SQIVND (reference sequence). The CDR3 DNA is TGTGCCAGTAGCCCCAGGGCAGGGGCCCAAGAGACCCAGTACTTC. It specifies CASSPRAGAQETQYF. The full variable domain, completed using reference TRBV19 and TRBJ2-5, is DGGITQSPKYLFRKEGQNVTLSCEQNLNHDAMYWYRQDPGQGLRLIYYSQIVNDFQKGDIAEGYSVSREKKESFPLTVTSAQKNPTAFYLCASSPRAGAQETQYFGPGTRLLVL.

This chain connects TRBV7-2 to TRBJ1-6; D remains unclear. Germline CDR1 SGHTA, CDR2 FQGNSA. Trimming left V 5 bases short and J 8 bases short, with 7 bases between. The CDR3 runs 12 residues. CDR3 sequence reads: CASSLTHSPLHF. The CDR3 DNA follows: TGTGCCAGCAGCCTCACCCATTCACCCCTCCACTTT.

J is TRBJ1-6 and V is TRBV7-2; D unresolved. The ends were cut back, 0 bases at V and 7 bases at J, with 10 bases in the middle. The germline V gene encodes CDR1 SGHTA and CDR2 FQGNSA. The CDR3 contains 15 residues. The CDR3 loop reads CASSLAAKTNSPLHF. Here the CDR3 DNA reads TGTGCCAGCAGCTTAGCAGCAAAAACGAATTCACCCCTCCACTTT. The full variable domain, completed using reference TRBV7-2 and TRBJ1-6, is GAGVSQSPSNKVTEKGKDVELRCDPISGHTALYWYRQSLGQGLEFLIYFQGNSAPDKSGLPSDRFSAERTGGSVSTLTIQRTQQEDSAVYLCASSLAAKTNSPLHFGNGTRLTVT.

This clonotype was seen at least ten times. The rearrangement joins TRBV3-1 to TRBJ2-4, with 9 bases aligning to TRBD2. The ends lost 4 bases at V and 4 bases at J; junction bases unmatched: 11. CDR3 length equals 17 residues. Germline CDR1 and CDR2: LGHDT and YNNKEL (reference sequence). The CDR3 region is CASSPKELAGLKNIQYF. The CDR3 DNA sequence: TGTGCCAGCAGCCCCAAGGAGCTAGCGGGATTGAAAAACATTCAGTACTTC.

CDR3 nucleotide sequence: TGTGCCAGCAGCTTAAGGGCCGGCGGGAAACTGTTTTTT. Translation: CASSLRAGGKLFF. The chain joins TRBV7-9 to TRBJ1-4; D not resolved. This CDR3 comprises 13 residues. The V gene's germline CDR1 is SEHNR and CDR2 FQNEAQ (reference sequence). V was shortened by 2 bases and J by 11 bases, with 12 bases between the two germline ends.

At least ten counts were recorded for this clonotype. The chain uses TRBV12-3 or TRBV12-4 and TRBJ1-5; TRBD1 is a possible D gene (6 bases). Trimming took 3 bases from V and 7 from J, leaving 13 bases between them. The CDR3 has 14 amino acids. The CDR3 sequence: CASSFQGKGQPQHF. CDR3 sequence (DNA): TGTGCCAGCAGTTTTCAGGGGAAGGGACAGCCCCAGCATTTT.

The chain links TRBV20-1 to TRBJ2-7, with D perhaps given as TRBD1 or TRBD2 (5 bases each). V dropped 0 bases and J dropped 1 base, with 13 bases sitting between them. This CDR3 is 15 amino acids long. Germline V gives CDR1 DFQATT, CDR2 SNEGSKA (reference sequence). The CDR3 DNA follows: TGCAGTGCTAGAGAGCCACGATGGGGGTCCTACGAGCAGTACTTC. As protein: CSAREPRWGSYEQYF.

The chain couples TRBV29-1 to TRBJ1-1; D is unresolved. Per the germline V gene, CDR1 is SQVTM and CDR2 is ANQGSEA. CDR3 length equals 12 residues. Trimming cost V 0 bases and J 4 bases, with 6 bases left between them. In DNA, the CDR3 is TGCAGCGTTGAAGATCTGGGCACTGAAGCTTTCTTT. Protein product: CSVEDLGTEAFF.

This chain connects TRBV30 to TRBJ2-7, with TRBD1 matching over 7 bases. Germline trimming cut 8 bases from V and 0 bases from J; bases unmatched to any gene: 10. CDR1 is GTSNPN and CDR2 is SVGIG in the germline V gene (reference sequence). This CDR3 has 14 residues. Written as DNA, the CDR3 is TGTGCCGGCCGACAGGGCTCGAGCTCCTACGAGCAGTACTTC. Translating it yields CAGRQGSSSYEQYF. The full variable domain, with the rest looked up from reference TRBV30 and TRBJ2-7, is SQTIHQWPATLVQPVGSPLSLECTVEGTSNPNLYWYRQAAGRGLQLLFYSVGIGQISSEVPQNLSASRPQDRQFILSSKKLLLSDSGFYLCAGRQGSSSYEQYFGPGTRLTVT.

This clonotype came up a few times. The rearrangement uses TRBV7-2 and TRBJ2-1, with no clear D. V shed 4 bases and J shed 0 bases, with 16 bases lying between them. The CDR3 totals 17 residues. Germline loops: CDR1 SGHTA, CDR2 FQGNSA. The CDR3 DNA reads TGTGCCAGCAGCTCCGGATTGTGGGCGGTCTCCTACAATGAGCAGTTCTTC. Translating gives CASSSGLWAVSYNEQFF.